These T cell receptor beta chains were read from a single sample in a study of cytomegalovirus exposure and HLA in healthy donors. Assay used: immunoSEQ multiplex PCR; TCRdb lists only in-frame clones, some missing. The sample yields fewer than 150,000 clones, 70% to 80% seen once. The sequenced sample was PBMCs. Receptors originate from a male donor in good health and CMV-seronegative. CDR3s include the opening cysteine and the closing phenylalanine or tryptophan. D genes are given only for firm matches. Expanded clones get a size class; other rows say once, few or many, or leave the size out.

>TRBJ1-2|TRBV5-5|.|.
CASSLAGIGEYGYTF
TGTGCCAGCAGCTTAGCAGGGATTGGGGAATATGGCTACACCTTC
>TRBJ2-3|TRBV7-2|.|.
CASSSSEAGLWDTQYF
TGTGCCAGCAGCAGCTCCGAGGCGGGATTGTGGGATACGCAGTATTTT
>TRBJ2-3|TRBV27|.|.
CASMLRGTDTQYF
TGTGCCAGCATGCTACGGGGCACAGATACGCAGTATTTT
>TRBJ1-5|TRBV28|.|TRBD1
CASRFGTANPTQHF
TGTGCCAGCCGGTTTGGGACAGCTAATCCGACCCAGCATTTT
>TRBJ2-6|TRBV7-9|.|.
CASSSSSGANVLTF
TGTGCCAGCAGTTCAAGCTCGGGGGCCAACGTCCTGACTTTC
>TRBJ2-7|TRBV5-5|few|.
CASSFLSYEQYF
TGTGCCAGCAGCTTTCTGTCCTACGAGCAGTACTTC
>TRBJ1-1|TRBV4-1|.|.
CASSQGLATMTNTEAFF
TGCGCCAGCAGCCAGGGACTCGCTACGATGACAAACACTGAAGCTTTCTTT
>TRBJ2-3|TRBV6-1|few|TRBD1
CASSHQTGVADTQYF
TGTGCCAGCAGTCACCAGACAGGGGTTGCAGATACGCAGTATTTT
>TRBJ2-7|TRBV7-2|.|.
CASSLAGRSEQYF
TGTGCCAGCAGCTTAGCGGGGCGGAGCGAGCAGTACTTC
>TRBJ2-3|TRBV27|.|TRBD1
CASSRDRGKDTQYF
TGTGCCAGCAGTCGCGACAGGGGGAAAGATACGCAGTATTTT
>TRBJ2-1|TRBV5-1|.|.
CASSLDPEGEQFF
TGCGCCAGCAGCTTGGACCCGGAGGGTGAGCAGTTCTTC
>TRBJ2-7|TRBV4-3|.|.
CASSQDTSLYEQYF
TGCGCCAGCAGCCAAGATACTTCCCTCTACGAGCAGTACTTC
>TRBJ2-2|TRBV11-2|.|TRBD2
CASSSGGGTNTGELFF
TGTGCCAGCAGTTCCGGGGGGGGGACGAACACCGGGGAGCTGTTTTTT
>TRBJ2-7|TRBV28|.|TRBD1
CASRPSTGESHEQYF
TGTGCCAGCAGACCTTCGACAGGGGAGAGCCACGAGCAGTACTTC
>TRBJ2-7|TRBV7-9|.|TRBD1
CASSSDRVSYEQYF
TGTGCCAGCAGCTCGGACAGGGTCTCCTACGAGCAGTACTTC
>TRBJ1-6|TRBV6-5|once|TRBD1
CASSYAGTANSPLHF
TGTGCCAGCAGCTACGCCGGGACAGCTAATTCACCCCTCCACTTT
>TRBJ2-7|TRBV4-2|.|TRBD1
CASSQGTGATYEQYF
TGTGCCAGCAGCCAAGGGACAGGGGCTACCTACGAGCAGTACTTC
>TRBJ2-5|TRBV28|.|.
CASIPSSFQETQYF
TGTGCCAGCATCCCTAGTTCCTTTCAAGAGACCCAGTACTTC
>TRBJ1-5|TRBV28|.|.
CAISAGHSNQPQHF
TGTGCCATTTCTGCAGGGCATAGCAATCAGCCCCAGCATTTT
>TRBJ2-6|TRBV6-6|.|.
CASRAGANVLTF
TGTGCCAGCAGGGCCGGGGCCAACGTCCTGACTTTC
>TRBJ1-1|TRBV28|.|.
CASSFPAWGGNTEAFF
TGTGCCAGCAGTTTTCCGGCCTGGGGAGGAAACACTGAAGCTTTCTTT
>TRBJ1-1|TRBV6-6|.|.
CASSYSGSMNTEAFF
TGTGCCAGCAGTTACTCGGGGAGCATGAACACTGAAGCTTTCTTT
>TRBJ2-5|TRBV4-2|once|TRBD2
CASSRRLAGDQETQYF
TGTGCCAGCAGCCGTCGACTAGCGGGGGATCAAGAGACCCAGTACTTC
>TRBJ2-5|TRBV6-5|.|.
CASSPRTGEETQYF
TGTGCCAGCAGCCCCAGGACCGGGGAAGAGACCCAGTACTTC
>TRBJ1-6|TRBV30|.|.
CAWSSGRANSPLHF
TGTGCCTGGAGTTCGGGCAGGGCGAATTCACCCCTCCACTTT
>TRBJ1-4|TRBV28|.|.
CASSLWDKKLFF
TGTGCCAGCAGTTTATGGGACAAAAAACTGTTTTTT
>TRBJ2-2|TRBV7-9|.|.
CASSPRTAGTGELFF
TGTGCCAGCAGCCCCCGGACAGCTGGCACCGGGGAGCTGTTTTTT
>TRBJ1-6|TRBV18|few|TRBD1
CASSPGQKNSPLHF
TGTGCCAGCTCACCGGGACAGAAGAATTCACCCCTCCACTTT
>TRBJ1-3|TRBV7-9|.|.
CASSSIEGAPGDRNTIYF
TGTGCCAGCAGCTCCATAGAAGGGGCACCCGGAGATAGAAACACCATATATTTT
>TRBJ2-3|TRBV6-1|.|TRBD1
CASSERQGRSTDTQYF
TGTGCCAGCAGTGAACGACAGGGAAGGAGCACAGATACGCAGTATTTT
>TRBJ1-1|TRBV5-1|.|.
CASSARVNTEAFF
TGCGCCAGCAGCGCCAGGGTGAACACTGAAGCTTTCTTT
>TRBJ1-3|TRBV2|.|.
CASNRDTTSGNTIYF
TGTGCCAGCAACCGGGACACCACCTCTGGAAACACCATATATTTT
>TRBJ1-2|TRBV5-4|few|TRBD1
CASSLYRGAEGYTF
TGTGCCAGCAGCTTGTACAGGGGCGCTGAGGGCTACACCTTC
>TRBJ1-1|TRBV11-2|.|.
CASSLDWRTGEAFF
TGTGCCAGCAGCTTAGACTGGAGAACAGGGGAAGCTTTCTTT
>TRBJ1-5|TRBV30|.|.
CAWSVRTDQPQHF
TGTGCCTGGAGTGTACGGACAGATCAGCCCCAGCATTTT
>TRBJ2-6|TRBV29-1|.|.
CSVALGPGANVLTF
TGCAGCGTTGCGTTGGGGCCGGGGGCCAACGTCCTGACTTTC
>TRBJ2-1|TRBV9|.|.
CASSVGLGAFNEQFF
TGTGCCAGCAGCGTAGGGCTAGGGGCCTTTAATGAGCAGTTCTTC
>TRBJ1-1|TRBV6-1|.|.
CASSRAGSTEAFF
TGTGCCAGCAGCCGGGCGGGGAGCACTGAAGCTTTCTTT
>TRBJ2-2|TRBV2|.|TRBD1
CASTTSGGSNTGELFF
TGTGCCAGCACTACTTCAGGGGGCTCGAACACCGGGGAGCTGTTTTTT
>TRBJ2-7|TRBV10-2|few|.
CASSEGEGYVGQYF
TGCGCCAGCAGTGAAGGCGAGGGATATGTGGGGCAGTACTTC
>TRBJ1-2|TRBV6-1|.|.
CASSEVVGSGYTF
TGTGCCAGCAGTGAAGTCGTGGGCAGCGGCTACACCTTC
>TRBJ1-6|TRBV2|.|.
CASSERRGSNSPLHF
TGTGCCAGCAGTGAACGCAGGGGTAGTAATTCACCCCTCCACTTT
>TRBJ2-5|TRBV28|.|.
CASSFGGAGQETQYF
TGTGCCAGCAGTTTTGGGGGGGCCGGCCAAGAGACCCAGTACTTC
>TRBJ2-6|TRBV6-5|.|.
CASSRVSSGANVLTF
TGTGCCAGCTCCCGGGTTTCCTCTGGGGCCAACGTCCTGACTTTC
>TRBJ2-7|TRBV7-9|once|.
CASSPPGTYEQYF
TGTGCCAGCAGCCCCCCAGGAACCTACGAGCAGTACTTC
>TRBJ2-7|TRBV7-6|few|TRBD1
CASSLASRQGTYEQYF
TGTGCCAGCAGCTTAGCGAGCAGACAGGGCACCTACGAGCAGTACTTC
>TRBJ2-1|TRBV7-8|.|TRBD2
CASSSGGALSYNEQFF
TGTGCCAGCAGCAGCGGGGGGGCGTTATCCTACAATGAGCAGTTCTTC
>TRBJ2-6|TRBV6-5|.|.
CASSYSPSGANGLTF
TGTGCCAGCAGCTACTCCCCTTCTGGGGCCAACGGCCTGACTTTC
>TRBJ1-2|TRBV5-6|.|.
CASSLFSGFNYGYTF
TGTGCCAGCAGCTTGTTCTCCGGTTTTAACTATGGCTACACCTTC
>TRBJ2-7|TRBV13|.|TRBD1
CASSLRDRTYEQYF
TGTGCCAGCAGCCTCAGGGACAGAACATACGAGCAGTACTTC
>TRBJ1-5|TRBV6-5|once|.
CASSYSGGWDQPQHF
TGTGCCAGCAGTTACTCGGGCGGGTGGGATCAGCCCCAGCATTTT
>TRBJ2-7|TRBV11-1|.|TRBD2
CASSLRGSPSYEQYF
TGTGCCAGCAGCTTGCGGGGGTCCCCCTCCTACGAGCAGTACTTC
>TRBJ2-2|TRBV27|.|.
CASKIGQVNTGELFF
TGTGCCAGCAAGATCGGACAAGTGAACACCGGGGAGCTGTTTTTT
>TRBJ1-2|TRBV27|.|TRBD1
CASSLVMGQGFHGYTF
TGTGCCAGCAGTTTAGTAATGGGACAGGGTTTTCATGGCTACACCTTC
>TRBJ1-2|TRBV19|.|.
CASSSGYGYTF
TGTGCCAGTAGTAGCGGCTATGGCTACACCTTC
>TRBJ1-3|TRBV5-5|.|TRBD1
CASRPPGTGGTPIYF
TGTGCCAGCAGACCCCCAGGGACAGGGGGAACACCGATATATTTT
>TRBJ2-6|TRBV5-1|.|.
CASSSSGAGANVLTF
TGCGCCAGCAGCTCATCAGGGGCTGGGGCCAACGTCCTGACTTTC
>TRBJ2-7|TRBV25-1|.|.
CASSESQLEQYF
TGTGCCAGCAGTGAATCACAGCTCGAGCAGTACTTC
>TRBJ2-5|TRBV7-2|.|.
CASSTNTETQYF
TGTGCCAGCAGCACAAACACGGAGACCCAGTACTTC